What follows are 14 T cell receptor beta chains derived from one specimen sequenced in a study of Graves' ophthalmopathy and Graves' hyperthyroidism. Using RNA transcripts, the TCR beta CDR3 regions were amplified. After a first-round RT-PCR with HTBI primers, a second-round multiplex PCR was run. TCRdb re-called the multiplex PCR reads with MiXCR, one entry per CDR3 protein. Of over a million distinct CDR3 sequences in the sample, about two fifths were seen once. Material for sequencing was peripheral blood or thyroid tissue (not recorded which). The receptors stem from an adult man with Graves' hyperthyroidism.

This clonotype was recorded many times. The CDR3 protein is CSVDVRNTGELFF. CDR3 DNA: TGCAGCGTTGACGTGAGAAACACCGGGGAGCTGTTTTTT. This chain links TRBV29-1 with TRBJ2-2; D uncertain. The CDR3 length is 13 residues. Germline loops: CDR1 SQVTM, CDR2 ANQGSEA. V lost 3 bases to trimming and J lost 2 bases, with 7 bases between them.

V and J are TRBV5-1 and TRBJ1-2; 9 positions agree with TRBD1. The CDR3 runs 16 residues. Germline V gives CDR1 SGHRS, CDR2 YFSETQ. V was clipped by 4 bases and J by 4 bases; unmatched bases: 11. CDR3 residues: CASSLGQGSDGYGYTF. Here the CDR3 DNA reads TGCGCCAGCAGCCTGGGACAGGGATCCGACGGCTATGGCTACACCTTC.

This chain joins TRBV10-3 and TRBJ2-7; 7 positions match TRBD1. This CDR3 spans 13 amino acids. J was trimmed by 2 bases and V by 5 bases; bases with no gene match: 3. CDR1 and CDR2 (germline): ENHRY, SYGVKD. The CDR3 loop is CAISWDRPYEQYF. DNA of the CDR3: TGTGCCATCAGTTGGGACAGACCCTACGAGCAGTACTTC.

In this sample, this clonotype turned up once. This CDR3 reads CASSAGMEETQYF. For the CDR3, the DNA is TGTGCCAGCAGTGCCGGGATGGAAGAGACCCAGTACTTC. The chain links TRBV6-8 to TRBJ2-5, with a possible D match to TRBD2 (5 bases). CDR1 is MNHGY and CDR2 is SAAAGT in the germline V gene. V gave up 5 bases and J gave up 3 bases, with 10 bases separating them. The CDR3 runs 13 residues.

There are many counts of this clonotype. The chain recombines TRBV6-5 with TRBJ1-1; D gene unclear. Germline V gene lookup returns CDR1 MNHEY and CDR2 SVGAGI. This CDR3 has 12 residues. Trimming left V 5 bases short and J 5 bases short, with 9 bases between. CDR3 residues: CASSRPLTEAFF. Written as DNA, the CDR3 is TGTGCCAGCAGTCGCCCCCTGACTGAAGCTTTCTTT.

The CDR3 DNA follows: TGCAGCGTTGCAGCGGGGGGCACAGGGGCCCAGTACTTC. Translated, it gives CSVAAGGTGAQYF. V gene TRBV29-1 combines with J gene TRBJ2-5, with TRBD2 identical over 9 bases. Germline V lookup: CDR1 SQVTM, CDR2 ANQGSEA. J gave up 9 bases and V 4 bases, and 9 bases lay outside the gene matches. CDR3 size: 13 residues.

The CDR3 spells CSVETGIGYGNTIYF. DNA for the CDR3: TGCAGCGTTGAAACGGGGATAGGCTATGGAAACACCATATATTTT. The chain combines TRBV29-1 with TRBJ1-3; no reliable D call. Trimming pared 2 bases from V and 3 bases from J, leaving 14 bases between. Germline loops: CDR1 SQVTM, CDR2 ANQGSEA. The CDR3 spans 15 residues. Variable domain in full (rest from reference TRBV29-1 and TRBJ1-3): SAVISQKPSRDICQRGTSLTIQCQVDSQVTMMFWYRQQPGQSLTLIATANQGSEATYESGFVIDKFPISRPNLTFSTLTVSNMSPEDSSIYLCSVETGIGYGNTIYFGEGSWLTVV.

This clonotype has a count of ten or more. CDR3: CASSEGYMSYEQYF. The CDR3 nucleotides read TGTGCCAGTAGTGAAGGATATATGTCCTACGAGCAGTACTTC. This chain links TRBV19 with TRBJ2-7; D is ambiguous. V lost 5 bases to trimming and J lost 1 base, with 12 bases between them. This CDR3 has 14 residues. Germline-derived CDR1 and CDR2 are LNHDA and SQIVND (reference sequence).

This chain joins TRBV7-2 and TRBJ2-5, with 8 bases identical to TRBD1. Germline loops: CDR1 SGHTA, CDR2 FQGNSA. V trimming: 2 bases; J trimming: 11 bases; junction bases outside the gene matches: 10. CDR3 length: 14 amino acids. The CDR3 here is CASSLSQGADTQYF. The CDR3 nucleotides are TGTGCCAGCAGCTTATCGCAGGGGGCAGATACGCAGTACTTC.

This clonotype occurred many times. The chain uses TRBV2 and TRBJ2-2; TRBD1 matches at 8 bases. The V gene's germline CDR1 is SNHLY and CDR2 FYNNEI. This CDR3 has 13 amino acids. V gave up 8 bases and J gave up 6 bases; unmatched junction bases: 5. As DNA, the CDR3 is TGTGCCAGCGTGACACAGGGGGCCGGGGAGCTGTTTTTT. The encoded protein is CASVTQGAGELFF.

There are many counts of this clonotype. This rearrangement joins TRBV2 to TRBJ2-7; 14 bases are shared with TRBD2. The CDR3 runs 14 residues. Trimming took 6 bases from V and 4 from J; bases not matched to a gene: 2. CDR1 and CDR2 from the germline V gene are SNHLY and FYNNEI. As DNA, the CDR3 is TGTGCCAGCAGGGGACTAGCGGGAGTATACGAGCAGTACTTC. Residues: CASRGLAGVYEQYF.

There are many counts of this clonotype. The chain combines TRBV10-1 with TRBJ2-7, with D perhaps matching TRBD1 or TRBD2 (5 bases each). The CDR3 is 15 residues long. Looked up from germline, CDR1 is WNHNN and CDR2 is SYGVQD (reference sequence). Trimming took off 7 bases at V and 6 bases at J, with 22 bases between the two ends. CDR3 DNA sequence: TGCGCCAGCAACCCTTTCGGGACCCTCTGGCGCGAGCAGTACTTC. As protein: CASNPFGTLWREQYF.

V is TRBV29-1 and J is TRBJ1-1, with 10 bases matching TRBD1. Germline CDR1 reads SQVTM; CDR2 reads ANQGSEA. V shed 3 bases, J shed 5 bases, and the junction held 9 bases outside the gene matches. The CDR3 has 15 amino acids. The DNA for the CDR3 is TGCAGCGTTGAGGCGGACAGGGGGATTTCGACTGAAGCTTTCTTT. It codes for CSVEADRGISTEAFF.

In its sample, this clonotype was seen many times. The rearrangement links TRBV12-3 or TRBV12-4 to TRBJ2-7; D might be TRBD2 (5 bases). The CDR3 length is 14 residues. Trimming took 7 bases from V and 5 from J, leaving 18 bases between them. CDR3 loop: CASTPGRVVHEQYF. The CDR3 region has the DNA TGTGCCAGCACCCCGGGAAGGGTAGTACACGAGCAGTACTTC.